The 5 T cell receptor beta chains listed next were all sequenced from one sample in a study of cytomegalovirus exposure and HLA in healthy donors. 60 Vbeta and 13 Jbeta primers were used in PCR. The repertoire was sequenced with immunoSEQ multiplex PCR; TCRdb's copy has only in-frame clones and lacks some. The sample lists about 140,000 clones; roughly three quarters were seen once. Sequenced sample: PBMCs. The receptors were gathered from a female donor in good health and CMV-seronegative.

The rearrangement uses TRBV28 and TRBJ1-2, with D unresolved. The length of the CDR3 is 14 residues. CDR1 is MDHEN, CDR2 SYDVKM, per germline. Between the trimmed V and J ends, which lost 3 bases and 7 bases, there was a span of 15 bases. Written as DNA, the CDR3 is TGTGCCAGCAGTTTCCAACTCGTGGGCGTTGGCTACACCTTC. The encoded protein is CASSFQLVGVGYTF.

The gene calls are TRBV5-1 and TRBJ1-2; 7 nucleotides align to TRBD1. V shed 6 bases and J 9 bases; nucleotides not matched to a gene: 14. CDR1 SGHRS and CDR2 YFSETQ come from the germline V gene. The CDR3 is 14 amino acids. This chain's CDR3 is CASNPTGPGGSYTF. Written as DNA, the CDR3 is TGCGCCAGCAACCCGACAGGGCCTGGGGGGAGCTACACCTTC.

The V call is TRBV10-3, the J call TRBJ1-2, with a tentative D call TRBD1 (6 bases). Trimming cost V 6 bases and J 7 bases, with 9 bases left between them. CDR3 length: 11 residues. Per the germline V gene, CDR1 is ENHRY and CDR2 is SYGVKD. The CDR3 is CAIRYRVGYTF. The CDR3 DNA reads TGTGCCATCAGATACAGGGTTGGCTACACCTTC.

The rearrangement uses TRBV5-1 and TRBJ1-1, with D maybe TRBD1 (5 bases). This CDR3 has 16 amino acids. V was trimmed by 4 bases and J by 1 base, leaving 17 bases between them. Germline V gives CDR1 SGHRS, CDR2 YFSETQ. The CDR3 loop is CASSPSPQGWNTEAFF. The CDR3 DNA reads TGCGCCAGCAGCCCAAGTCCCCAGGGATGGAACACTGAAGCTTTCTTT.

The chain couples TRBV23-1 to TRBJ1-4, with a possible D match to TRBD1 (6 bases). TRBV23-1 is an open reading frame whose function is uncertain. The ends were cut back, 7 bases at V and 2 bases at J, with 26 bases in the middle. The CDR3 is made up of 19 amino acids. CDR3 sequence (DNA): TGCGCCAGCAATGGAGGATCACAGGGACTCGGGGGGACTAATGAAAAACTGTTTTTT. Translating it yields CASNGGSQGLGGTNEKLFF.